The following is a T cell receptor beta chain sequence with its context. V lost 0 bases to trimming and J lost 6 bases, with 13 bases between them. This CDR3 contains 14 residues. Germline loops: CDR1 SGHRS, CDR2 YFSETQ. These data are taken from a study of control samples from healthy donors and cancer patients. Sequenced by immunoSEQ multiplex PCR; TCRdb stores in-frame clones only, minus some. The sample consists of around 130,000 clones, roughly 90% of them appearing once. The chain couples TRBV5-1 to TRBJ2-7; D may match TRBD1 or TRBD2 (6 bases each). The sequenced sample consisted of blood. The receptor comes from a man aged 50 or older in good health. The CDR3, as DNA: TGCGCCAGCAGCTTGGAGGGGGGAGCGGCCGAGCAGTACTTC. Encoded protein: CASSLEGGAAEQYF.